This TCR beta chain comes out of a study of cytomegalovirus exposure and HLA in healthy donors. Whole-study findings and limits: Rare sequences made up most TCRs, while some public TCRs were found in many donors. Later on, an analysis tied approximately 17,000 TCR beta sequences to HLA alleles at 0.05 false discovery rate.

In the case of this clone: Its matching antigen is unknown.

Germline CDR1 is LNHDA and CDR2 is SQIVND (reference sequence). J gave up 5 bases and V 3 bases, and 3 bases lay outside the gene matches. The CDR3 extends over 13 amino acids. At sampling all donors were nominally healthy, likely with unrecorded immune exposures. The PCR was carried out with 60 Vbeta primers and 13 Jbeta primers. Data came from immunoSEQ multiplex PCR; TCRdb stores just in-frame clones and leaves some out. The table lists 200,000 to 250,000 clones, around 80% of them singletons, with 0.22% in the top ten. Sequenced input: PBMCs. The chain combines TRBV19 with TRBJ2-5, with TRBD1 identical over 7 bases. The TCR was taken from a girl aged 2-10 years in good health and CMV-seronegative. DNA for the CDR3: TGTGCCAGTAGTATGACAGGGCGGGAGACCCAGTACTTC. Translated: CASSMTGRETQYF.